Listed here are 14 T cell receptor beta chains from one sample, sequenced in a study of patients and donors after allogeneic stem cell transplantation. Each CDR3 protein is one row after TCRdb ran MiXCR on the RT-PCR reads. The sample records hundreds of thousands of distinct CDR3 sequences, about a sixth being singletons. The sample consisted of blood, either unsorted or a sorted T cell fraction (not recorded which). Receptors were obtained from a human donor who was either an allogeneic HSCT recipient or a stem cell or donor lymphocyte infusion donor (not recorded which). It is not recorded whose cells these are; they may come from a transplant donor.

The rearrangement joins TRBV28 to TRBJ1-5; D uncertain. Trimming shortened V by 7 bases and J by 3 bases, and 10 bases separated the two germline ends. This CDR3 spans 13 amino acids. Germline V gives CDR1 MDHEN, CDR2 SYDVKM. The CDR3 DNA follows: TGTGCCAGCATTTCAGAATACAATCAGCCCCAGCATTTT. Protein sequence: CASISEYNQPQHF.

This sequence joins TRBV11-2 and TRBJ2-1; TRBD2 matches at 12 bases. V shed 5 bases, J shed 5 bases, and the junction held 13 bases outside the gene matches. Germline values: CDR1 SGHAT, CDR2 FQNNGV. The CDR3 extends over 18 amino acids. CDR3 in amino acids: CASSTFRTLAGGDNEQFF. CDR3 in DNA: TGTGCCAGCAGCACCTTCCGAACTCTAGCGGGAGGGGACAATGAGCAGTTCTTC. Full variable domain (remainder filled in from reference TRBV11-2 and TRBJ2-1): EAGVAQSPRYKIIEKRQSVAFWCNPISGHATLYWYQQILGQGPKLLIQFQNNGVVDDSQLPKDRFSAERLKGVDSTLKIQPAKLEDSAVYLCASSTFRTLAGGDNEQFFGPGTRLTVL.

In its sample, this clonotype was seen a few times. This chain uses TRBV12-3 or TRBV12-4 with TRBJ2-5; 10 bases are a match to TRBD2. V trimming: 7 bases; J trimming: 5 bases; junction bases outside the gene matches: 10. The CDR3 contains 15 residues. CDR3 region: CASTRSGGAYETQYF. The CDR3 DNA sequence: TGTGCCAGCACTCGAAGCGGGGGGGCCTATGAGACCCAGTACTTC.

CDR3 nucleotides: TGTGCCAGCACCATCAAGTGGGGGGGGAACGTGGATCAGCCCCAGCATTTT. Translating gives CASTIKWGGNVDQPQHF. The chain employs TRBV6-2 or TRBV6-3 and TRBJ1-5; tentative D call: TRBD1 (5 bases). Germline CDR1 reads MNHEY; CDR2 reads SVGEGT. There are 17 residues in the CDR3. Trimming took 7 bases from V and 5 from J, leaving 24 bases between them.

The sample holds a few counts of this clonotype. Written as DNA, the CDR3 is TGTGCCAGCAGCTTAGTTCTTAGCGGGGACTACGAGCAGTACTTC. Protein product: CASSLVLSGDYEQYF. V and J are TRBV7-9 and TRBJ2-7; 8 positions match TRBD2. Trimming cost V 1 base and J 3 bases; bases outside gene matches: 5. CDR3 size: 15 residues. Germline CDR1 and CDR2: SEHNR and FQNEAQ (reference sequence).

The rearrangement links TRBV7-9 to TRBJ1-4, with D possibly matching TRBD1 (5 bases). Trimming removed 5 bases from V and 13 bases from J, with 17 bases in between. This CDR3 comprises 13 residues. CDR1 and CDR2 (germline): SEHNR, FQNEAQ (reference sequence). In DNA, the CDR3 is TGTGCCAGCAGCCAGAGTACGGCCGGGGGACTGTTTTTT. Translated, it gives CASSQSTAGGLFF.

There are a few counts of this clonotype. This chain connects TRBV28 to TRBJ2-7, with D possibly being TRBD1 (6 bases). V was clipped by 5 bases and J by 5 bases, with 19 bases between them. The CDR3 has 15 amino acids. Per germline, CDR1 MDHEN and CDR2 SYDVKM. CDR3 residues: CASSLPGTRAHEQYF. CDR3 DNA: TGTGCCAGCAGTCTCCCCGGGACAAGAGCCCACGAGCAGTACTTC.

This chain links TRBV20-1 with TRBJ1-1, with D maybe TRBD1 (5 bases). Trimming took 3 bases from V and 0 from J, leaving 23 bases between them. This CDR3 region has 18 residues. CDR1 and CDR2 from the germline V gene are DFQATT and SNEGSKA (reference sequence). The CDR3 DNA reads as TGCAGTGCTAGTATTTGGGCACTAGGGGCTTTCATGAACACTGAAGCTTTCTTT. Translated: CSASIWALGAFMNTEAFF.

This clonotype was counted at least ten times. V gene TRBV10-3 combines with J gene TRBJ2-1, with a possible D match to TRBD2 (6 bases). Germline CDR1 and CDR2: ENHRY and SYGVKD. The V end lost 2 bases, the J end lost 8 bases, and 19 bases lay between the germline ends. The CDR3 is 16 residues long. In DNA form, the CDR3 reads TGTGCCATCAGTGAGGGAGGCGTGGGCCCGGGGGATGAGCAGTTCTTC. It specifies CAISEGGVGPGDEQFF.

This clonotype was detected a few times. The V call is TRBV28, the J call TRBJ2-2; D unresolved. The germline V gene encodes CDR1 MDHEN and CDR2 SYDVKM. V shed 2 bases and J shed 0 bases, with 7 bases lying between them. The CDR3 is made up of 15 amino acids. The CDR3 here is CASSLDTSNTGELFF. The CDR3 DNA sequence: TGTGCCAGCAGTTTAGACACCTCGAACACCGGGGAGCTGTTTTTT.

This clonotype has just a few counts. This rearrangement joins TRBV5-1 to TRBJ2-7; perhaps D is TRBD1 or TRBD2 (5 bases each). V was trimmed by 0 bases and J by 4 bases, leaving 11 bases between them. This CDR3 comprises 14 residues. The germline V gene has CDR1 SGHRS and CDR2 YFSETQ. CDR3: CASSLGGSQYEQYF. The CDR3 DNA reads TGCGCCAGCAGCTTGGGGGGGTCCCAATACGAGCAGTACTTC.

The genes are TRBV12-3 or TRBV12-4 and TRBJ2-7; D not resolved. CDR3 length equals 13 residues. V lost 3 bases and J 4 bases, leaving 10 bases between the germline ends. The CDR3 sequence is CASSFLGIYEQYF. The CDR3 DNA sequence: TGTGCCAGCAGTTTCTTAGGGATTTACGAGCAGTACTTC.

The sample holds a few counts of this clonotype. The chain couples TRBV7-2 to TRBJ2-7; D is unresolved. With 5 bases removed from V and 12 bases from J, the gap between germline ends came to 23 bases. Looked up from germline, CDR1 is SGHTA and CDR2 is FQGNSA. The CDR3 totals 14 residues. The CDR3 loop is CASSANSPTVVWYF. CDR3 coding DNA: TGTGCCAGCAGCGCAAACTCCCCCACAGTCGTGTGGTACTTC.

This clonotype was observed a few times. V gene TRBV12-3 or TRBV12-4 combines with J gene TRBJ2-7, with TRBD1 matching 8 bases. After removal of 6 bases from V and 5 bases from J, the junction contained 3 bases not matched to a gene. This CDR3 has 12 residues. CDR3 residues: CASRQTGDEQYF. The CDR3 coding sequence is TGTGCCAGCAGACAGACAGGGGACGAGCAGTACTTC.